This TCR beta chain originates from a study of beta chain features in type 1 diabetes. Expressed TCRB transcripts were sequenced because the entire RNA isolate underwent reverse transcription. Naive, central memory and regulatory T cell samples averaged about 3.57 million reads. Only in-frame clones appear in the TCRdb table, and some are missing; sequencing was by immunoSEQ multiplex PCR. The sample contains 850,000 to 900,000 clones, about a sixth of which appear only once. Each of the CD4+ naive, central memory, regulatory and stem cell-like memory populations was sorted via CD45RO/CCR7/CD25/CD127/CD95/CD27. Findings of the study overall: Type 1 diabetes patients showed a moderate but significant shortening of TCRB CDR3s in all four CD4+ subsets. Still unanswered here is whether HLA type influences TCRB rearrangement.

Germline V gene lookup returns CDR1 MGHRA and CDR2 YSYEKL. V lost 0 bases, J lost 7 bases, and 6 bases stayed unmatched. The CDR3 sequence is 15 residues long. The table lists this clone with a few counts. The antigen remains undetermined. Sequenced sample: naive CD4+ T cells from blood. This TCR came from a woman between 18 and 30 years old in good health. The V and J genes are TRBV4-1 and TRBJ1-5; TRBD1 matches at 7 bases. The CDR3 here is CASSQDHRGGQPQHF. The CDR3 nucleotides are TGCGCCAGCAGCCAAGACCACAGGGGCGGCCAGCCCCAGCATTTT.